This T cell receptor beta chain derives from a study of blood T cell repertoires in COVID-19. At the level of the study: Acute and convalescent COVID-19 samples came from the United States, Italy and Spain. PBMCs, B-cell-depleted T cells, or T cells were the source of the cDNA or gDNA that made up the material.

CDR3 length equals 14 residues. The V gene lost 7 bases and the J gene lost 1 base, with 13 bases spanning the gap. CDR1 is MDHEN and CDR2 is SYDVKM in the germline V gene. In the authors' methods: Estimates of nucleated cell counts were drawn from the amplification of reference gene primers. Clones were sequenced by immunoSEQ multiplex PCR, and TCRdb holds only the in-frame ones, with some missing. Clone size and V and J calls were adopted from that table, with D and trimming inferred from the DNA. The sample has 90,000 to 120,000 clones, about nine tenths seen once; the top ten hold roughly 6.6%. The TCR comes from a man in his fifties or sixties with active or convalescent COVID-19. The gene calls are TRBV28 and TRBJ1-1; D gene uncertain. Specimen: peripheral blood. The CDR3 coding sequence is TGTGCCAGCACCGCCCCATCAGGGAACACTGAAGCTTTCTTT. It translates to CASTAPSGNTEAFF.